A selection of T cell receptor beta chains follows, all from one sample in a study of cytomegalovirus exposure and HLA in healthy donors. Clones were read by immunoSEQ multiplex PCR, and TCRdb kept only the in-frame ones, dropping some. The data show roughly 140,000 clones, 80% to 85% seen once. The specimen sequenced was PBMCs. The source of these receptors is a boy between 2 and 10 years old in good health and CMV-seronegative. The CDR3 runs from the conserved cysteine through the conserved F or W. The D gene is left open where the match is weak. Rows may omit the clone size; those that give it use once, few, many or a size class.

d_call,j_call,v_call,clone_size,cdr3_aa,cdr3_nt
TRBD1,TRBJ1-1,TRBV6-1,NA,CASSETGQQNTEAFF,TGTGCCAGCAGCGAGACAGGGCAGCAGAACACTGAAGCTTTCTTT
NA,TRBJ1-1,TRBV9,NA,CASSAHRDGGVAFF,TGTGCCAGCAGCGCCCACCGGGACGGCGGGGTGGCTTTCTTT
TRBD2,TRBJ2-5,TRBV29-1,NA,CSVGGDTGLAGGGETQYF,TGCAGCGTTGGGGGGGACACTGGACTAGCGGGAGGTGGAGAGACCCAGTACTTC
NA,TRBJ1-1,TRBV11-3,NA,CASGGTRGTEAFF,TGTGCCAGCGGGGGGACCCGAGGCACTGAAGCTTTCTTT
NA,TRBJ1-1,TRBV19,NA,CASSPTRTGNTEAFF,TGTGCCAGTAGCCCAACTAGGACGGGGAACACTGAAGCTTTCTTT
TRBD1,TRBJ2-4,TRBV5-8,NA,CASSVGTAKNIQYF,TGTGCCAGCAGCGTCGGGACAGCTAAAAACATTCAGTACTTC
TRBD1,TRBJ1-5,TRBV28,NA,CASSLTGAQPQHF,TGTGCCAGCAGTTTGACAGGGGCTCAGCCCCAGCATTTT
TRBD1,TRBJ1-1,TRBV7-6,NA,CASSRQGRTEAFF,TGTGCCAGCAGCCGACAGGGGAGGACTGAAGCTTTCTTT
TRBD1,TRBJ2-3,TRBV27,NA,CASSVGTGTDTQYF,TGTGCCAGCAGCGTCGGGACAGGGACAGATACGCAGTATTTT
TRBD2,TRBJ2-1,TRBV5-1,NA,CASRTSGGYNEQFF,TGCGCCAGCAGGACTAGCGGGGGGTACAATGAGCAGTTCTTC
TRBD1,TRBJ2-1,TRBV7-9,NA,CASSTIDRGAYNEQFF,TGTGCCAGCAGCACCATCGACAGGGGGGCTTACAATGAGCAGTTCTTC
NA,TRBJ1-6,TRBV10-3,NA,CAMARDYNSPLHF,TGTGCCATGGCCAGGGACTATAATTCACCCCTCCACTTT
TRBD2,TRBJ2-1,TRBV19,NA,CASTHSGRASDEQFF,TGTGCCAGTACCCATAGCGGGAGGGCCTCGGATGAGCAGTTCTTC
NA,TRBJ1-4,TRBV6-6,few,CASSYNPQENEKLFF,TGTGCCAGCAGTTACAACCCCCAGGAAAATGAAAAACTGTTTTTT
TRBD2,TRBJ2-3,TRBV5-1,NA,CASSRAGGRDTQYF,TGCGCCAGCAGCCGCGCGGGGGGGCGTGATACGCAGTATTTT
NA,TRBJ2-7,TRBV19,NA,CASSIGRGFYEQYF,TGTGCCAGTAGTATTGGTCGGGGATTCTACGAGCAGTACTTC
NA,TRBJ2-7,TRBV25-1,NA,CASSDYYEQYF,TGTGCCAGCAGTGACTACTACGAGCAGTACTTC
NA,TRBJ2-3,TRBV5-1,NA,CASSLVGSGRSDTQYF,TGCGCCAGCAGCTTGGTAGGGAGTGGACGCTCAGATACGCAGTATTTT
NA,TRBJ1-5,TRBV27,NA,CASSSTRDRSGQPQHF,TGTGCCAGCAGCTCAACCCGAGACAGGTCTGGCCAGCCCCAGCATTTT
NA,TRBJ2-5,TRBV2,NA,CASSTESGETQYF,TGCGCCAGCAGCACGGAGAGTGGAGAGACCCAGTACTTC
NA,TRBJ2-5,TRBV14,NA,CASSQVKQTQYF,TGTGCCAGCAGCCAAGTTAAGCAGACCCAGTACTTC
TRBD1,TRBJ2-5,TRBV5-6,NA,CASSLVTGSQETQYF,TGTGCCAGCAGCTTGGTGACAGGGAGCCAAGAGACCCAGTACTTC
TRBD1,TRBJ1-4,TRBV9,NA,CASSPGTGETTNEKLFF,TGTGCCAGCAGCCCCGGGACAGGAGAGACAACTAATGAAAAACTGTTTTTT
NA,TRBJ2-7,TRBV6-6,NA,CASSYSLPTGEQYF,TGTGCCAGCAGTTACTCTCTCCCCACTGGCGAGCAGTACTTC
NA,TRBJ1-3,TRBV6-5,few,CASSRGGNTIYF,TGTGCCAGCAGCCGAGGGGGAAACACCATATATTTT
TRBD2,TRBJ2-4,TRBV19,NA,CASSINGLAGGNYF,TGTGCCAGTAGTATAAACGGTCTAGCGGGGGGTAACTACTTC
NA,TRBJ2-4,TRBV4-1,few,CASSQTGIAKNIQYF,TGCGCCAGCAGCCAAACAGGAATAGCCAAAAACATTCAGTACTTC
NA,TRBJ2-3,TRBV7-6,NA,CASSLLTDTQYF,TGTGCCAGCAGCTTACTCACAGATACGCAGTATTTT
NA,TRBJ2-2,TRBV29-1,NA,CSVNSGVGELFF,TGCAGCGTTAACTCAGGGGTCGGGGAGCTGTTTTTT
NA,TRBJ2-7,TRBV5-6,NA,CASSPTRGSYEQYF,TGTGCCAGCAGCCCGACTAGAGGGTCCTACGAGCAGTACTTC
TRBD1,TRBJ2-7,TRBV18,NA,CASSPQTGAAIEQYF,TGTGCCAGCTCACCCCAGACAGGGGCAGCGATCGAGCAGTACTTC
TRBD1,TRBJ1-4,TRBV19,NA,CASRIQGTRTNEKLFF,TGTGCCAGTAGGATACAGGGGACGAGAACTAATGAAAAACTGTTTTTT
NA,TRBJ1-5,TRBV28,NA,CASTEKRNQPQHF,TGTGCCAGCACGGAGAAGCGAAATCAGCCCCAGCATTTT
TRBD2,TRBJ2-7,TRBV7-2,NA,CASSLGVLAAYEQYF,TGTGCCAGCAGCTTAGGAGTACTAGCGGCCTACGAGCAGTACTTC
TRBD2,TRBJ2-1,TRBV6-5,NA,CASSYSKAGGYNEQFF,TGTGCCAGCAGTTACTCGAAAGCGGGAGGCTACAATGAGCAGTTCTTC
NA,TRBJ1-1,TRBV4-3,NA,CASSQTTGSTAAFF,TGCGCCAGCAGCCAAACGACAGGCTCCACTGCAGCTTTCTTT
TRBD2,TRBJ2-7,TRBV15,NA,CATSESAGAYEQYF,TGTGCCACCAGCGAATCAGCGGGAGCGTACGAGCAGTACTTC
NA,TRBJ2-5,TRBV7-9,NA,CASSFLTGEETQYF,TGTGCCAGCAGCTTCCTGACAGGAGAAGAGACCCAGTACTTC
TRBD2,TRBJ2-3,TRBV7-7,NA,CASSPAGTSGRDTQYF,TGTGCCAGCAGCCCGGCCGGGACTAGCGGGAGGGATACGCAGTATTTT
TRBD1,TRBJ2-2,TRBV9,NA,CASSVSGTGGAGELFF,TGTGCCAGCAGCGTCTCCGGGACAGGGGGGGCCGGGGAGCTGTTTTTT
NA,TRBJ1-2,TRBV4-1,few,CASSPLGGKSYGYTF,TGCGCCAGCAGCCCGTTGGGGGGAAAGAGCTATGGCTACACCTTC
TRBD1,TRBJ2-2,TRBV13,once,CASSSSDRGNTGELFF,TGTGCCAGCAGCTCCTCGGACAGGGGGAACACCGGGGAGCTGTTTTTT
TRBD2,TRBJ2-7,TRBV19,NA,CASSIAGGTYEQYF,TGTGCCAGTAGTATAGCGGGGGGAACCTACGAGCAGTACTTC
NA,TRBJ2-1,TRBV7-9,NA,CASSFSGNNEQFF,TGTGCCAGCAGCTTTTCAGGGAACAATGAGCAGTTCTTC
TRBD2,TRBJ2-5,TRBV9,NA,CASSPRGTSGETQYF,TGTGCCAGCAGCCCCCGAGGGACTAGCGGAGAGACCCAGTACTTC
NA,TRBJ2-7,TRBV6-5,NA,CASSPETGPPLPF,TGTGCCAGCAGTCCTGAGACAGGTCCGCCGTTGCCCTTC
NA,TRBJ2-1,TRBV9,NA,CASSAHIAAYNEQFF,TGTGCCAGCAGCGCCCACATTGCGGCCTACAATGAGCAGTTCTTC
TRBD1,TRBJ2-1,TRBV28,NA,CASTPGKGRGSSYNEQFF,TGTGCCAGCACCCCGGGTAAGGGCAGGGGGAGCTCCTACAATGAGCAGTTCTTC